Detailed here is one T cell receptor beta chain. Molecular barcoding with unique molecular identifiers was used for the TCRbeta library. TCRdb processed the PCR reads anew with MiXCR; each CDR3 protein has one entry. Found here are nearly 400,000 distinct CDR3 sequences, roughly 22% of them singletons; the top ten hold 3.5% to 4%. V was cut by 10 bases and J by 0 bases, with 15 bases left in between. The CDR3 sequence is 15 residues long. The sample is drawn from a study of T-cell reconstitution after alpha-beta-depleted transplantation in children. This chain connects TRBV12-3 or TRBV12-4 to TRBJ2-2; D may be TRBD2 (6 bases). This TCR was recovered from a human donor who donated a stem cell graft to a child with acute myeloid leukemia. The input for sequencing was PBMCs from the stem cell graft donor, taken from the stem cell graft. The DNA for the CDR3 is TGTGCCACTAGGGTTGCGGGATCGAACACCGGGGAGCTGTTTTTT. It specifies CATRVAGSNTGELFF.